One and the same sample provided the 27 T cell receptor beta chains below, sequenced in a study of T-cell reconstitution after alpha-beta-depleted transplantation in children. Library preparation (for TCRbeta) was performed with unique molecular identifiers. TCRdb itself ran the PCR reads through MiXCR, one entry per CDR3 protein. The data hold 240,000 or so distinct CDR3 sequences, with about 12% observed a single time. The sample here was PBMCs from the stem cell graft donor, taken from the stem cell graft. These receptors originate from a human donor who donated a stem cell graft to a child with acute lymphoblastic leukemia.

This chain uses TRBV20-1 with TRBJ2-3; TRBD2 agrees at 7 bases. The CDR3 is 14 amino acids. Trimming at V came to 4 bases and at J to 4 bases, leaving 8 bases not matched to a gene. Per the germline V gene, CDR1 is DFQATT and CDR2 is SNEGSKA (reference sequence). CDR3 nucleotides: TGCAGTGCTAATCGCGGGAGCTCAGCAGATACGCAGTATTTT. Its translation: CSANRGSSADTQYF.

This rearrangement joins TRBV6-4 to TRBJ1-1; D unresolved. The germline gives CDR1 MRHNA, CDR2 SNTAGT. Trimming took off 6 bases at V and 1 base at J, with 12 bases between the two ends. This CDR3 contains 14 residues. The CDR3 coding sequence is TGTGCCAGCAGGAAACAGTCTGGGAACACTGAAGCTTTCTTT. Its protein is CASRKQSGNTEAFF.

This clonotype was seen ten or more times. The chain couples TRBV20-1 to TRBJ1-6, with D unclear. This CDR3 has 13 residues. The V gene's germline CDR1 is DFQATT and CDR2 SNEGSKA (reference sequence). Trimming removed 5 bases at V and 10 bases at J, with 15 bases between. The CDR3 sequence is CSALRLSTSPLHF. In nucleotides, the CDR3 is TGCAGTGCTCTCCGCCTCTCAACGTCACCCCTCCACTTT.

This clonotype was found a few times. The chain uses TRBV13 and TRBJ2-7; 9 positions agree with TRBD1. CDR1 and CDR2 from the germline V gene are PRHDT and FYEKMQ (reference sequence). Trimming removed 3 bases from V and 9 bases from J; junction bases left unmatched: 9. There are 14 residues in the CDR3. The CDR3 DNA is TGTGCCAGCAGCTTGACGGGACAGGGTTCTCGGCAGTACTTC. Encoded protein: CASSLTGQGSRQYF.

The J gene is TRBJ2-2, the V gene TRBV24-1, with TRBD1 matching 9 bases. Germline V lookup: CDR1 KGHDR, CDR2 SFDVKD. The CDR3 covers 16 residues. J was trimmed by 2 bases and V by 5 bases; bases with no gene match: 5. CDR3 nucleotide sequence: TGTGCCACCAGTGCAGAGGACAGGGGCAACACCGGGGAGCTGTTTTTT. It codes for CATSAEDRGNTGELFF.

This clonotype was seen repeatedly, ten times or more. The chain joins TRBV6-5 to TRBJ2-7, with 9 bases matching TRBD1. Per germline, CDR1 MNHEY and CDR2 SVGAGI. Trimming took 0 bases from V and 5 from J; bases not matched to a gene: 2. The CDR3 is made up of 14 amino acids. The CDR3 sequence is CASSYSTGGDEQYF. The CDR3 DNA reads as TGTGCCAGCAGTTACTCAACAGGGGGCGACGAGCAGTACTTC.

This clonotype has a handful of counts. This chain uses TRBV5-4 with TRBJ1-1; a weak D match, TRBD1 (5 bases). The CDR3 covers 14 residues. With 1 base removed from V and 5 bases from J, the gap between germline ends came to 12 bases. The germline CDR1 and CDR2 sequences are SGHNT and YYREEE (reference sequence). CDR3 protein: CASSLSRRETEAFF. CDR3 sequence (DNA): TGTGCCAGCAGCTTGTCGCGCAGGGAGACTGAAGCTTTCTTT.

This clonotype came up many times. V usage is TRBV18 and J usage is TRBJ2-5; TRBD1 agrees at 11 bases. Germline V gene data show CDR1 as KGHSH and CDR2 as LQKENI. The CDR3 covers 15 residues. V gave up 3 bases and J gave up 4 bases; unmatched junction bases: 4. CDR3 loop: CASSPGQGARETQYF. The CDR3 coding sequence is TGTGCCAGCTCACCTGGACAGGGGGCGAGAGAGACCCAGTACTTC.

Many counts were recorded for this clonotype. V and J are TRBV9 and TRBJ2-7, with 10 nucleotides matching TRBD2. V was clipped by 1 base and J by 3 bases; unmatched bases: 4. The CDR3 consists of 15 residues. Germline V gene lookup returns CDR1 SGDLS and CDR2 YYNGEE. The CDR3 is CASSVSGTSDYEQYF. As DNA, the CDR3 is TGTGCCAGCAGCGTATCCGGGACTAGCGACTACGAGCAGTACTTC.

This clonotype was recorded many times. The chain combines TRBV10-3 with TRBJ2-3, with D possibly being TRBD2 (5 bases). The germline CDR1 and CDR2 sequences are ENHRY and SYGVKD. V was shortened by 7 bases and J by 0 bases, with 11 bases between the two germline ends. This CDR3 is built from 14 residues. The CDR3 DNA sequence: TGTGCCATCACCGAAGCGGACAGCACAGATACGCAGTATTTT. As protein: CAITEADSTDTQYF.

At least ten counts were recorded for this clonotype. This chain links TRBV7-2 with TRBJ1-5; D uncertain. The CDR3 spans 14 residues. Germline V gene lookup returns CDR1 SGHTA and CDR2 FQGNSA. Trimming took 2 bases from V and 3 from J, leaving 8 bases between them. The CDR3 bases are TGTGCCAGCAGCTTACTAGGGTACAATCAGCCCCAGCATTTT. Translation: CASSLLGYNQPQHF.

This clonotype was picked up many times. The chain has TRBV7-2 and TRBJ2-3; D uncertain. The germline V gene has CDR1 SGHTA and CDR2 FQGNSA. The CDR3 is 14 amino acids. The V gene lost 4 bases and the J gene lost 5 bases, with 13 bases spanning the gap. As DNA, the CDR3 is TGTGCCAGCAGCTCCCCCCGAGGCAGAGATACGCAGTATTTT. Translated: CASSSPRGRDTQYF. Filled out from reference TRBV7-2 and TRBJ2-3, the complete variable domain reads GAGVSQSPSNKVTEKGKDVELRCDPISGHTALYWYRQSLGQGLEFLIYFQGNSAPDKSGLPSDRFSAERTGGSVSTLTIQRTQQEDSAVYLCASSSPRGRDTQYFGPGTRLTVL.

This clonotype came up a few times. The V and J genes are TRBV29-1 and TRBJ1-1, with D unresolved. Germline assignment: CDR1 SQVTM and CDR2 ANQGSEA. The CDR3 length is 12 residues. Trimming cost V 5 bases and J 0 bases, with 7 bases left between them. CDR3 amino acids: CSVRRLNTEAFF. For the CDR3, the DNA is TGCAGCGTTCGGCGGCTGAACACTGAAGCTTTCTTT.

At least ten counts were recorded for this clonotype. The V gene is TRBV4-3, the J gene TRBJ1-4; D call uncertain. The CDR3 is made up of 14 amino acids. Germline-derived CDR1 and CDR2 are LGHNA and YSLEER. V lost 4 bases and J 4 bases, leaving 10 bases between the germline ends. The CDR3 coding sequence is TGCGCCAGCAGCCTTAACAGCGGTAATGAAAAACTGTTTTTT. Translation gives CASSLNSGNEKLFF.

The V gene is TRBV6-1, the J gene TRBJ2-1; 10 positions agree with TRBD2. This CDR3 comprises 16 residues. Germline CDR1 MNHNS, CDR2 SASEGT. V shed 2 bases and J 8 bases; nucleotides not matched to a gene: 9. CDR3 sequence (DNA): TGTGCCAGCAGTGAACCCCGGGCTAGCGGGAGTCATGAGCAGTTCTTC. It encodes CASSEPRASGSHEQFF.

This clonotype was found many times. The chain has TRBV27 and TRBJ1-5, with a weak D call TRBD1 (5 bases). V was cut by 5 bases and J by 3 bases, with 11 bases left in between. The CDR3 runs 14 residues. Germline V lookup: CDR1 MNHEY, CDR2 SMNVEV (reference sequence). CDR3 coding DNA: TGTGCCAGCAGTCCAGGGTACACCAATCAGCCCCAGCATTTT. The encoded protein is CASSPGYTNQPQHF.

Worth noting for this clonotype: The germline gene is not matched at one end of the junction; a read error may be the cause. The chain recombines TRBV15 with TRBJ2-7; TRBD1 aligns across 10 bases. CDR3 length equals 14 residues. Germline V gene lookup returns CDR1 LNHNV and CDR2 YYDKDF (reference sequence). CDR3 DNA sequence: TGTGCCACCAGCCGGGACAGGGGAATCTACGAGCAGCACTTC. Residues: CATSRDRGIYEQHF.

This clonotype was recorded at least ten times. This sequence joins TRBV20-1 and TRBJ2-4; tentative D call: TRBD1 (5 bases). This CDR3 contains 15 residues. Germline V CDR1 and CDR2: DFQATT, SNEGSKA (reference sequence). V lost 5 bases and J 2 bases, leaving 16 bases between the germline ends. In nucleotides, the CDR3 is TGCAGTGCTCCCGCCAGGGTTGTGACCAAAAACATTCAGTACTTC. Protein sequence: CSAPARVVTKNIQYF.

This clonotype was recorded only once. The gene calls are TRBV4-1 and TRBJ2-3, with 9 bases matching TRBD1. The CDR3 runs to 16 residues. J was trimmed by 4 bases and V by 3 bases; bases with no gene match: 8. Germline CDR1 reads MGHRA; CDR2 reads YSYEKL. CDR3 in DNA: TGCGCCAGCAGCCATCCCGACAGGGGGAAGGCAGATACGCAGTATTTT. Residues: CASSHPDRGKADTQYF.

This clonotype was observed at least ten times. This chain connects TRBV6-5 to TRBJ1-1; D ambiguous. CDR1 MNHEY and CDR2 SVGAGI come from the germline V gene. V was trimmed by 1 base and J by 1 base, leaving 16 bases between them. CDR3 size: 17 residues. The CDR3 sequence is CASSYWTGVKTNTEAFF. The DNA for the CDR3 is TGTGCCAGCAGTTACTGGACCGGGGTAAAAACGAACACTGAAGCTTTCTTT.

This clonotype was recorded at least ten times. For the CDR3, the DNA is TGTGCCATCAGTGAGGGGTACCGCCCAAGCTCCTACGAGCAGTACTTC. This encodes CAISEGYRPSSYEQYF. The chain employs TRBV10-3 and TRBJ2-7; no clear D. The germline V gene encodes CDR1 ENHRY and CDR2 SYGVKD. CDR3 length: 16 amino acids. Trimming removed 2 bases from V and 0 bases from J, with 14 bases in between.

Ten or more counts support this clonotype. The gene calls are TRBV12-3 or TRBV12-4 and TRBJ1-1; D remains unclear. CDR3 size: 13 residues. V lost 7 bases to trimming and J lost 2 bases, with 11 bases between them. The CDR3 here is CASTPGGNTEAFF. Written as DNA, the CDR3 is TGTGCCAGCACCCCGGGAGGCAACACTGAAGCTTTCTTT.

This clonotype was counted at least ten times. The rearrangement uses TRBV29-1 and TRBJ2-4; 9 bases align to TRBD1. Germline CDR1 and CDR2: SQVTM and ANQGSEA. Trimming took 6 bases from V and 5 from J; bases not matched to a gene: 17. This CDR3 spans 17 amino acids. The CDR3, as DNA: TGCAGCGTGACCGGGACAGGGTATGAAAATCGGGAAAACATTCAGTACTTC. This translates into CSVTGTGYENRENIQYF.

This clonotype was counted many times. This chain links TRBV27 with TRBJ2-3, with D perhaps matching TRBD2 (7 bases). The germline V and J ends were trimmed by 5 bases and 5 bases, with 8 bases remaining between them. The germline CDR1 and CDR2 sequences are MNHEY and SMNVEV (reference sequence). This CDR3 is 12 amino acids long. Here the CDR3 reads CASSRGGDTQYF. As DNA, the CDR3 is TGTGCCAGCAGTAGGGGGGGAGATACGCAGTATTTT.

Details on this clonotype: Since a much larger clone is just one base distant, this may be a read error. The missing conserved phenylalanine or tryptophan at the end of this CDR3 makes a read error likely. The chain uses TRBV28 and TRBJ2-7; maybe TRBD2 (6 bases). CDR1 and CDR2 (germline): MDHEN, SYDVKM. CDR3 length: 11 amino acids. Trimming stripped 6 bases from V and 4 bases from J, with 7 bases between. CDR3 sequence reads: CASREGYEQYL. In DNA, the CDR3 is TGTGCCAGCAGGGAGGGGTACGAGCAGTACTTG.

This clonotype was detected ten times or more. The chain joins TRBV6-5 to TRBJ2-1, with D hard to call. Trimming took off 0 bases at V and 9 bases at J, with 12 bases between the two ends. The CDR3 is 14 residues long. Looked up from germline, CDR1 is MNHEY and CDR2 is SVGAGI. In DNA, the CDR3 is TGTGCCAGCAGTTACTCGATGTCTTTAACTGAGCAGTTCTTC. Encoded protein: CASSYSMSLTEQFF.

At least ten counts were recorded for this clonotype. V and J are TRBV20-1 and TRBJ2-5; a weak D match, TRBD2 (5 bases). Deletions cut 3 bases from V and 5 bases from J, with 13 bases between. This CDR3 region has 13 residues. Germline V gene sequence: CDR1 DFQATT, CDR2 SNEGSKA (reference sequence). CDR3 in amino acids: CSASIRLAETQYF. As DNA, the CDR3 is TGCAGTGCTAGCATACGTTTAGCGGAGACCCAGTACTTC.